This T cell receptor beta chain was retrieved from a study of cytomegalovirus exposure and HLA in healthy donors. Per the germline V gene, CDR1 is SEHNR and CDR2 is FQNEAQ (reference sequence). Trimming pared 11 bases from V and 4 bases from J, leaving 26 bases between. The CDR3 consists of 16 residues. As concerns this clone: Its antigen is not identified.

Points from the study as a whole: A later analysis associated some 18,000 TCR beta sequences with HLA alleles at a 0.05 false discovery rate.

PCR employed 60 Vbeta and 13 Jbeta primers. Sequencing used immunoSEQ multiplex PCR; TCRdb keeps in-frame clones, though not all of them. The data include about 88,000 clones; the top ten clones carry about 5.5%. The origin of this receptor is a girl aged 5-17 years in good health and CMV-seropositive. The V and J genes are TRBV7-9 and TRBJ1-2; weak D call: TRBD1 (6 bases). The sequenced material came from PBMCs. In DNA, the CDR3 is TGTGCCGGCGGACAGAGAGGTTTATCGGAGGCCTATGGCTACACCTTC. Residues: CAGGQRGLSEAYGYTF.